This T cell receptor (beta chain) originates from a study of T cell repertoires in aging, cancer and after chemotherapy (dated by TCRdb to the late 2010s). A note on the overall study: The donors fell into six age groups ranging from 30 or younger to 70 or older, and each group had at least three individuals. To examine immunoaging and T cell reconstitution after chemotherapy, the study profiled TCR beta repertoires in peripheral blood from healthy donors and cancer patients. In the hematological group, paired pre- and post-chemotherapy samples were obtained from chronic lymphocytic leukemia patients treated with fludarabine- or bendamustine-based regimens. Several million TCR reads were contained in the full dataset. The cohort comprised 200 to 250 cancer patients, 85 to 94 with hematological and fewer than 140 with solid cancers, plus 95 healthy donors as a reference group.

As for this clonotype: This clone's antigen is unknown. The germline gene is not matched at one end of the junction; a read error may be the cause.

From cysteine to phenylalanine, the CDR3 is 14 amino acids long. The DNA shown is the 42-base CDR3, in frame from base 1. CDR1 and CDR2 are read off the germline V gene as MNHNS and SASEGT. Genomic DNA extracted from peripheral blood, rather than sorted cells or RNA, was used as the source for amplification of TCR beta rearrangements. Rearranged TRB sequences spanning V, D and J segments were amplified in a multiplex touch-down PCR with a mixed TRB-A/B primer pool. Illumina adapters and sample indices were added to the amplicons in two consecutive PCR reactions performed with Phusion HS II polymerase. The amplicons were purified from gel with the NucleoSpin Gel and PCR Clean-up kit and then assessed with Qubit and an Agilent 2100 Bioanalyzer. The libraries were sequenced on an Illumina MiSeq with 600-cycle, single-indexed, paired-end runs. From the authors' description of their analysis: TRB sequences were processed with MiXCR versions 2.12 and 3.0.5. Each unique CDR3 nucleotide sequence was treated as one clone, and only productive sequences with two or more reads were kept. The repertoire metrics were Shannon diversity, evenness, clonality (defined as one minus evenness), and alpha-parameterized diversity profiles covering alpha 0 to 5. The IGoR algorithm was used to calculate generation probabilities for clones in the paired samples taken before and after chemotherapy. TCRdb reanalyzed the raw reads on its own, using fastp at Q25 for trimming and MiXCR for clone calling, and kept in-frame beta chains. Merged by CDR3 protein, the rows form single entries marked with the most common genes and DNA. The V and J calls shown here were made by TCRdb, not taken from the authors' results. This sample is represented by approximately 6,100 distinct CDR3 sequences; 38% of them were singletons. Around 47% of the sample belongs to the ten largest clones.

Beyond this particular receptor, the publication reports: Hematological cancer patients had infiltration of lymphoid organs, and this infiltration may itself impair thymic emigration or peripheral T cell expansion. In healthy donors, the decline in TCR diversity with age was mainly due to loss of richness, whereas in cancer patients loss of evenness also played a role. An increase in median generation probability over the chemotherapy interval was observed in both cancer cohorts, suggesting that the repertoire was reconstituted through rebound thymic output. Compared with age-matched healthy donors, untreated patients with either hematological or solid cancers had significantly lower TCR diversity in the blood along with higher clonality. The authors noted that the repertoire data do not allow conclusions about immunological memory after chemotherapy.

The chain couples TRBV6-1 to TRBJ1-2, with 10 central nucleotides matching TRBD1. The origin of this receptor is a human donor with a blood cancer. Sequenced sample: blood. The CDR3 loop reads CASSALTGGYGYNF. At the DNA level, the sequence is TGTGCCAGCAGTGCCCTGACAGGGGGCTATGGCTACAACTTC.